Sequencing of this T cell receptor (beta chain) was carried out in a study of vaccination and CD4 T cells after COVID-19. Across the study: As control conditions, cultures were given either a CEFX pool serving as positive control, an HIV-1 Nef pool, or no peptide at all.

By share, this clonotype ranks as medium-sized (0.01 to 0.1%). Antigen unknown. The CDR3 is 14 residues long. V gave up 5 bases and J gave up 4 bases, with 14 bases separating them. Germline V lookup: CDR1 MNHEY, CDR2 SMNVEV (reference sequence). The Oncomine TCR Beta short-read assay sequenced DNA from cultured CD4+ T cells. TCRdb re-called the PCR reads with MiXCR, one entry per CDR3 protein. The sample comprises roughly 20,000 distinct CDR3 sequences, over 60% of which are singletons, and roughly 15% rests with the top ten. Treatment reported: approximately nine-day PBMC culture with coronavirus spike peptide pools or control peptides (ViraFEST assay).

The genes are TRBV27 and TRBJ1-2; D not resolved. Sample: CD4+ T cells from blood, cultured in vitro, taken after SARS-CoV-2 vaccination. The clonotype comes from a human donor who received a COVID-19 vaccine. CDR3 nucleotides: TGTGCCAGCAGTCTTTCAAACCCGATCTATGGCTACACCTTC. Protein product: CASSLSNPIYGYTF.